These T cell receptor beta chains were read from a single sample in a study of cytomegalovirus exposure and HLA in healthy donors. Assay used: immunoSEQ multiplex PCR; TCRdb lists only in-frame clones, some missing. The profile covers around 64,000 clones, with approximately 58% appearing a single time and around 2.7% taken by the ten largest. The sample was PBMCs. These receptors were taken from a woman aged 45-60 years in good health and CMV-seronegative. CDR3s include the opening cysteine and the closing phenylalanine or tryptophan. The D gene is left open where the match is weak. Rows give clone size only sometimes, using once, few, many, or a class for an expanded clone.

D gene	clone size	CDR3 length	J gene	V gene	CDR3 protein	CDR3 DNA
TRBD2	-	15	TRBJ2-3	TRBV7-2	CASTRSGGRTDTQYF	TGTGCCAGCACCCGCAGCGGGGGGCGGACAGATACGCAGTATTTT
-	-	15	TRBJ2-1	TRBV6-5	CASRAGSWSYNEQFF	TGTGCCAGCAGAGCAGGGTCTTGGTCCTACAATGAGCAGTTCTTC
-	-	13	TRBJ2-1	TRBV7-7	CASSLGEVTEQFF	TGTGCTAGCAGCTTAGGAGAGGTTACTGAGCAGTTCTTC
-	many	13	TRBJ1-1	TRBV4-3	CASSQEMNTEAFF	TGCGCCAGCAGCCAGGAGATGAACACTGAAGCTTTCTTT
-	-	11	TRBJ1-1	TRBV2	CASSADSEAFF	TGTGCCAGCAGTGCTGACAGCGAAGCTTTCTTT
-	-	14	TRBJ1-4	TRBV21-1	CASSKAPGGEKLFF	TGTGCCAGCAGCAAAGCTCCAGGTGGAGAAAAACTGTTTTTT
-	-	15	TRBJ2-2	TRBV4-2	CASSRDRRNTGELFF	TGTGCCAGCAGCAGAGACAGGAGGAACACCGGGGAGCTGTTTTTT
-	-	15	TRBJ1-2	TRBV27	CASSSRMEANYGYTF	TGTGCCAGCAGTTCACGGATGGAGGCGAACTATGGCTACACCTTC
-	-	14	TRBJ1-1	TRBV28	CASSLVQGWTEAFF	TGTGCCAGCAGTTTGGTCCAGGGTTGGACTGAAGCTTTCTTT
TRBD1	-	17	TRBJ1-2	TRBV7-2	CASSLGGTGASWYGYTF	TGTGCCAGCAGCTTAGGGGGGACAGGGGCCTCTTGGTATGGCTACACCTTC
-	few	15	TRBJ1-5	TRBV9	CASSVDGFGNQPQHF	TGTGCCAGCAGCGTAGACGGGTTCGGCAATCAGCCCCAGCATTTT
TRBD1	few	16	TRBJ2-7	TRBV5-1	CASSLAAGTGAGEQYF	TGCGCCAGCAGCTTGGCCGCCGGGACAGGGGCCGGCGAGCAGTACTTC
-	-	14	TRBJ1-2	TRBV15	CATSRDRGQYGYTF	TGTGCCACCAGCAGAGATAGGGGACAATATGGCTACACCTTC
-	-	16	TRBJ1-1	TRBV7-2	CASSLRPLQGNTEAFF	TGTGCCAGCAGCCTACGCCCCCTACAGGGGAACACTGAAGCTTTCTTT
TRBD2	-	13	TRBJ2-3	TRBV6-5	CASRTSAKDTQYF	TGTGCCAGCAGAACTAGCGCGAAAGATACGCAGTATTTT
TRBD1	-	17	TRBJ1-2	TRBV15	CATSRDLAGGREGGYTF	TGTGCCACCAGCAGAGATTTGGCAGGGGGCCGAGAAGGAGGCTACACCTTC
-	-	13	TRBJ2-2	TRBV6-5	CASKSPGSGELFF	TGTGCCAGCAAGTCCCCAGGGTCCGGGGAGCTGTTTTTT
TRBD1	-	14	TRBJ1-2	TRBV2	CASRLDRAVDGYTF	TGTGCCAGCAGGCTGGACAGGGCTGTGGATGGCTACACCTTC
TRBD1	-	15	TRBJ2-3	TRBV5-1	CASSSGQGMTDTQYF	TGCGCCAGCAGCTCGGGACAGGGGATGACAGATACGCAGTATTTT
TRBD2	-	15	TRBJ2-1	TRBV5-1	CASSFLAGGGNEQFF	TGCGCCAGCAGCTTCCTAGCGGGAGGGGGGAATGAGCAGTTCTTC
TRBD1	-	14	TRBJ2-1	TRBV18	CASSPISQGNEQFF	TGTGCCAGCTCACCCATCTCACAGGGGAATGAGCAGTTCTTC
-	-	11	TRBJ2-7	TRBV7-9	CASSSYTEQYF	TGTGCCAGCAGCTCATACACCGAGCAGTACTTC
TRBD1	-	16	TRBJ2-6	TRBV5-1	CASSNTPTGGGNVLTF	TGCGCCAGCAGCAACACCCCGACAGGGGGCGGCAACGTCCTGACTTTC
TRBD1	few	15	TRBJ1-3	TRBV4-3	CASSQVTGSGNTIYF	TGCGCCAGCAGCCAGGTGACAGGGTCTGGAAACACCATATATTTT
TRBD1	-	15	TRBJ1-5	TRBV5-1	CASSLGQGDNQPQHF	TGCGCCAGCAGCTTGGGACAGGGGGACAATCAGCCCCAGCATTTT
-	-	13	TRBJ2-5	TRBV19	CASSMVAEETQYF	TGTGCCAGTAGTATGGTGGCAGAAGAGACCCAGTACTTC
-	-	14	TRBJ2-7	TRBV7-2	CASSSQGISYEQYF	TGTGCCAGCAGCTCGCAGGGAATTTCGTACGAGCAGTACTTC
TRBD1	few	15	TRBJ2-7	TRBV28	CASSLGTGNAYEQYF	TGTGCCAGCAGTTTAGGGACAGGGAATGCCTACGAGCAGTACTTC
-	-	13	TRBJ1-1	TRBV18	CASSPSREAEALF	TGTGCCAGCTCACCATCCAGGGAAGCTGAAGCTCTCTTT
-	-	13	TRBJ1-1	TRBV14	CASTPDRFTEAFF	TGTGCCAGCACCCCCGACAGGTTCACTGAAGCTTTCTTT
-	-	13	TRBJ2-7	TRBV18	CASSADRSYEQYF	TGTGCCAGCTCGGCGGATCGATCCTACGAGCAGTACTTC
-	few	13	TRBJ2-3	TRBV7-2	CASSWGGTDTQYF	TGTGCCAGCAGCTGGGGGGGCACAGATACGCAGTATTTT
-	-	14	TRBJ2-7	TRBV15	CATSEGHGSYEQYF	TGTGCCACCAGCGAGGGACATGGGTCCTACGAGCAGTACTTC
TRBD2	-	15	TRBJ2-7	TRBV9	CASSLRSSGNNEQYF	TGTGCCAGCAGCTTGAGGAGTAGCGGGAACAACGAGCAGTACTTC
-	-	15	TRBJ2-2	TRBV7-9	CASSLSGGYTGELFF	TGTGCCAGCAGCTTAAGCGGAGGGTACACCGGGGAGCTGTTTTTT
TRBD1	many	15	TRBJ2-3	TRBV7-3	CASSLTLQGADAQYF	TGTGCCAGCAGCTTAACCCTACAGGGGGCTGATGCGCAGTATTTT
-	-	15	TRBJ1-1	TRBV5-1	CASSLVGAGYTEAFF	TGCGCCAGCAGCTTGGTAGGGGCAGGATACACTGAAGCTTTCTTT
-	-	11	TRBJ1-1	TRBV5-1	CASSLEGSAFF	TGCGCCAGCAGCTTGGAGGGGTCGGCTTTCTTT
-	-	14	TRBJ2-7	TRBV6-6	CASTQGVGVYEQYF	TGTGCCAGCACCCAAGGGGTGGGTGTATACGAGCAGTACTTC
-	-	13	TRBJ2-7	TRBV5-4	CASSQDRSYEQYF	TGTGCCAGCAGCCAGGACAGATCCTACGAGCAGTACTTC
-	-	14	TRBJ2-1	TRBV10-1	CASSESGGNNEQFF	TGCGCCAGCAGTGAGTCTGGGGGGAACAATGAGCAGTTCTTC
TRBD2	-	16	TRBJ2-7	TRBV7-9	CASSPRGLAGGGAQYF	TGTGCCAGCAGCCCCCGTGGGCTAGCGGGAGGAGGCGCGCAGTACTTC
TRBD1	few	14	TRBJ2-7	TRBV6-5	CASSSQTGTYEQYF	TGTGCCAGCAGTTCCCAGACAGGGACGTACGAGCAGTACTTC
TRBD1	-	13	TRBJ2-7	TRBV27	CARIGTGAHYQYF	TGTGCCAGGATCGGGACAGGGGCGCATTATCAGTACTTC
TRBD2	-	14	TRBJ2-7	TRBV30	CAWSRSGTSGEQYF	TGTGCCTGGAGTCGTTCCGGGACTAGCGGGGAGCAGTACTTC
-	few	13	TRBJ2-1	TRBV7-7	CASSLALYNEQFF	TGTGCTAGCAGCTTAGCCCTATACAATGAGCAGTTCTTC
TRBD1	-	16	TRBJ1-1	TRBV5-3	CARSLETGDMNTEAFF	TGTGCCAGAAGCTTGGAGACAGGGGATATGAACACTGAAGCTTTCTTT
TRBD2	-	16	TRBJ2-1	TRBV5-1	CASSDLVGGSYNEQFF	TGCGCCAGCAGCGACCTAGTGGGGGGGTCCTACAATGAGCAGTTCTTC
-	-	12	TRBJ1-1	TRBV2	CASKYSYLQAFF	TGTGCCAGCAAATACTCCTACCTTCAAGCTTTCTTT
-	-	15	TRBJ1-1	TRBV7-9	CASSPMAGVQTEAFF	TGTGCCAGCAGCCCTATGGCGGGGGTACAGACTGAAGCTTTCTTT
-	-	15	TRBJ1-5	TRBV11-2	CASSLESGINQPQHF	TGTGCCAGCAGCTTAGAGTCCGGGATTAATCAGCCCCAGCATTTT
TRBD1	once	17	TRBJ1-2	TRBV28	CASTVAGGGVFDYGYTF	TGTGCCAGCACCGTGGCAGGGGGCGGGGTTTTCGACTATGGCTACACCTTC
-	-	14	TRBJ2-7	TRBV7-2	CASSIRTEVYEQYF	TGTGCCAGCAGCATCCGGACAGAAGTTTACGAGCAGTACTTC
-	-	14	TRBJ2-1	TRBV5-6	CASSLTGFNNEQFF	TGTGCCAGCAGCTTGACAGGGTTCAACAATGAGCAGTTCTTC
-	few	15	TRBJ2-6	TRBV5-5	CASSFPGSGANVLTF	TGTGCCAGCAGCTTTCCAGGCTCTGGGGCCAACGTCCTGACTTTC
TRBD1	few	16	TRBJ1-1	TRBV7-2	CASSRKDRAADTEAFF	TGTGCCAGCAGCCGTAAGGACAGGGCGGCGGACACTGAAGCTTTCTTT